The sequence of this T cell receptor beta chain was determined in a study of PD-1 blockade in classical Hodgkin lymphoma. Sequencing was performed with immunoSEQ multiplex PCR; in TCRdb, only in-frame clones are kept and a portion is missing. The top ten clones hold over 12% of a sample with over 50,000 clones, 73% of them seen once. Study results and caveats: A significant rise in TCR diversity by C4D1 was seen for CD4+ but not CD8+ cells. Nivolumab initiated under 1 year post-ASCT led to patient exclusion. The diversity seen at baseline in complete responders resembled that of newly diagnosed patients.

A word on this clone: The antigen remains unidentified.

Brentuximab vedotin exposure varied, and every patient relapsed after autologous stem cell transplantation. The trim removed 4 bases at V and 5 bases at J, leaving 4 bases unmatched. The length of the CDR3 is 13 residues. CDR1 and CDR2 (germline): MNHEY, SVGAGI. The specimen was peripheral blood mononuclear cells (PBMCs), collected before the second cycle of nivolumab. This TCR came from a human donor with classical Hodgkin lymphoma. This sequence joins TRBV6-5 and TRBJ1-2; 7 nucleotides align to TRBD1. CDR3 loop: CASSLAGGYGYTF. DNA for the CDR3: TGTGCCAGCAGTTTAGCAGGGGGGTATGGCTACACCTTC.